These T cell receptor beta chains were read from a single sample in a study of T cells in Graves' hyperthyroidism and ophthalmopathy. TCRdb independently ran MiXCR on the multiplex PCR reads; one entry per CDR3 protein. The sample contains under 350,000 distinct CDR3 sequences, over 15% of which appear only once. Sequenced material: blood. These receptors came from a woman aged 55 to 70 with Graves' ophthalmopathy. CDR3s include the opening cysteine and the closing phenylalanine or tryptophan. D genes are given only for firm matches. Expanded clones get a size class; other rows say once, few or many, or leave the size out.

clone_size,v_call,d_call,j_call,cdr3_aa,cdr3_nt
many,TRBV12-3/TRBV12-4,.,TRBJ2-6,CASGKGQPGSGANVLTF,TGTGCCAGCGGGAAGGGGCAACCGGGTTCTGGGGCCAACGTCCTGACTTTC
many,TRBV28,TRBD2,TRBJ2-4,CASSFSGGRNGNIQYF,TGTGCCAGCAGTTTTTCAGGCGGGAGGAACGGTAACATTCAGTACTTC
.,TRBV5-5,TRBD1,TRBJ2-2,CASSLEGGAGELFF,TGTGCCAGCAGCTTGGAAGGGGGCGCCGGGGAGCTGTTTTTT
.,TRBV29-1,.,TRBJ2-1,CSVESGPLNEQFF,TGCAGCGTTGAATCCGGGCCCCTCAATGAGCAGTTCTTC
few,TRBV20-1,TRBD2,TRBJ2-5,CSASSTSGIQETQYF,TGCAGTGCTAGTTCGACTAGCGGGATTCAAGAGACCCAGTACTTC
.,TRBV20-1,.,TRBJ1-2,CSAVNTGQTNYGYTF,TGCAGTGCGGTAAACACAGGGCAGACTAACTATGGCTACACCTTC
few,TRBV11-2,.,TRBJ1-2,CASSSRGGTTNYGYTF,TGTGCCAGCAGCTCCCGGGGAGGGACCACTAACTATGGCTACACCTTC
many,TRBV2,.,TRBJ1-5,CASSQMGDQPQHF,TGTGCCAGCAGCCAGATGGGGGATCAGCCCCAGCATTTT
many,TRBV20-1,TRBD2,TRBJ2-7,CSAEGLAGPPREQYF,TGCAGTGCGGAGGGACTAGCGGGACCCCCACGGGAGCAGTACTTC
few,TRBV7-8,TRBD1,TRBJ1-5,CASSLGLWGQGNQPQHF,TGTGCCAGCAGCTTAGGACTATGGGGACAGGGCAATCAGCCCCAGCATTTT
.,TRBV12-3/TRBV12-4,TRBD1,TRBJ1-2,CASRSTGGSGYTF,TGTGCCAGCAGGTCGACAGGGGGCTCTGGCTACACCTTC
few,TRBV20-1,TRBD1,TRBJ2-1,CSAWTGYGSSYNEQFF,TGCAGTGCATGGACAGGGTACGGGAGCTCCTACAATGAGCAGTTCTTC
few,TRBV7-9,.,TRBJ1-1,CASSPDTPWAEAFF,TGTGCCAGCAGCCCTGACACCCCTTGGGCTGAAGCTTTCTTT
few,TRBV27,TRBD2,TRBJ2-2,CASSTPSGRSGELFF,TGTGCCAGCAGCACACCAAGCGGGAGATCCGGGGAGCTGTTTTTT
many,TRBV7-2,.,TRBJ1-2,CASSYNGGDYGYTF,TGTGCCAGCAGCTACAACGGGGGCGACTATGGCTACACCTTC
few,TRBV24-1,.,TRBJ1-2,CATSDDGGGRAGYTF,TGTGCCACCAGTGATGATGGGGGCGGCAGGGCGGGCTACACCTTC
many,TRBV5-1,.,TRBJ2-7,CASSLEGNEQYF,TGCGCCAGCAGCTTGGAGGGCAATGAGCAGTACTTC
many,TRBV3-1,TRBD2,TRBJ2-5,CASSQALGTSVDQETQYF,TGTGCCAGCAGCCAAGCCCTCGGGACTAGCGTTGACCAAGAGACCCAGTACTTC
.,TRBV18,TRBD2,TRBJ2-5,CASSTRVAGDETQYF,TGTGCCAGCTCAACCAGGGTCGCGGGGGATGAGACCCAGTACTTC
.,TRBV7-9,TRBD1,TRBJ1-4,CASSPPGQGAFEKLFF,TGTGCCAGCAGCCCCCCCGGACAGGGGGCGTTTGAAAAACTGTTTTTT
many,TRBV27,.,TRBJ2-7,CASSSPGSSLYEQYF,TGTGCCAGCAGTTCCCCGGGCAGTTCCCTATACGAGCAGTACTTC
many,TRBV12-3/TRBV12-4,.,TRBJ1-4,CASSATGFEKLFF,TGTGCCAGCAGTGCCACAGGGTTTGAAAAACTGTTTTTT
few,TRBV14,.,TRBJ1-4,CASSSRQINEKLFF,TGTGCCAGCAGCTCCCGACAGATTAATGAAAAACTGTTTTTT
.,TRBV9,.,TRBJ1-1,CASSVGRRLGDTEAFF,TGTGCCAGCAGCGTAGGTCGACGCCTAGGGGACACTGAAGCTTTCTTT
.,TRBV19,.,TRBJ2-4,CASSPWDLPEAKNIQYF,TGTGCCAGTAGTCCATGGGACCTTCCGGAGGCCAAAAACATTCAGTACTTC
many,TRBV12-3/TRBV12-4,.,TRBJ1-1,CASSRDRQMNTEAFF,TGTGCCAGCAGTCGAGACAGGCAAATGAACACTGAAGCTTTCTTT
.,TRBV27,.,TRBJ1-1,CASKGVNTEAFF,TGTGCCTCAAAGGGGGTGAACACTGAAGCTTTCTTT
few,TRBV20-1,TRBD2,TRBJ2-7,CSAREALAGAEQYF,TGCAGTGCTAGAGAGGCGCTAGCGGGAGCCGAGCAGTACTTC
.,TRBV28,TRBD1,TRBJ1-2,CASNPGTDRSNYGYTF,TGTGCCAGCAACCCCGGGACAGACCGAAGCAACTATGGCTACACCTTC
.,TRBV6-2/TRBV6-3,TRBD2,TRBJ2-7,CASTLMRGETSYEQYF,TGTGCCAGCACGTTGATGCGGGGGGAAACATCCTACGAGCAGTACTTC